The clone carrying this T cell receptor (beta chain) was seen ten or more times. The antigen is undetermined. This table comes from immunoSEQ multiplex PCR, and its TCRdb copy is limited to in-frame clones, with some not included. The sample lists 90,000 to 95,000 clones, 77% seen once, with approximately 23% in the top ten. Germline CDR1 reads MGHRA; CDR2 reads YSYEKL. The CDR3 contains 14 residues. V gave up 0 bases and J gave up 2 bases, with 8 bases separating them. The data derive from a study of cytotoxic CD8 clonotypes in ibrutinib-treated CLL. Findings and caveats of the study: Once treatment began, public clonotypes, which were uncommon, contracted or stayed stable.

This chain links TRBV4-1 with TRBJ2-7; D is ambiguous. The receptor was isolated from a human donor with chronic lymphocytic leukemia. Sequencing used PBMCs, obtained after 24 months of ibrutinib treatment. CDR3 DNA sequence: TGCGCCAGCAGCCAAGAATCCGAGCCCTACGAGCAGTACTTC. Its translation: CASSQESEPYEQYF.